The 5 T cell receptor beta chains in this list originate from one sample, sequenced in a study of monozygotic twins with inflammatory bowel disease. TCRdb reprocessed the 5' RACE reads; each CDR3 protein has one entry and no DNA is given. Its table lists 300,000 to 350,000 distinct CDR3 sequences. Sequencing input: blood. Every receptor here comes from a human donor with ulcerative colitis or Crohn's disease, or a healthy co-twin of an affected twin (not recorded which).

The V call is TRBV7-2, the J call TRBJ2-7; TCRdb's D call, TRBD2, is unchecked because there is no DNA. Germline V gene data show CDR1 as SGHTA and CDR2 as FQGNSA. The CDR3 runs to 15 residues. The CDR3 region is CASSQEASAPYEQYF. The whole variable domain, filled in from reference TRBV7-2 and TRBJ2-7, reads GAGVSQSPSNKVTEKGKDVELRCDPISGHTALYWYRQSLGQGLEFLIYFQGNSAPDKSGLPSDRFSAERTGGSVSTLTIQRTQQEDSAVYLCASSQEASAPYEQYFGPGTRLTVT.

This chain connects TRBV21-1 to TRBJ2-2; TCRdb outputs TRBD2, but without DNA this stays unchecked. TRBV21-1 is tagged as a pseudogene. This CDR3 region has 20 residues. The CDR3 loop is CASSVLLGGLAGVYTGELFF.

The chain links TRBV6-2 or TRBV6-3 to TRBJ2-1. Germline CDR1 and CDR2: MNHEY and SVGEGT. The CDR3 sequence is 13 residues long. CDR3 loop: CATNPTTSNEQFF.

The chain is built from TRBV5-8 and TRBJ2-1; TCRdb names TRBD2, which stays unverified in the absence of DNA. The CDR3 runs 17 residues. From germline, CDR1 is SGHTS and CDR2 YDEGEE. CDR3 region: CASSLRLANIPNNEQFF.

The chain has TRBV12-3 or TRBV12-4 and TRBJ2-7; TCRdb proposes TRBD1, but this gene call is untestable without DNA. There are 12 residues in the CDR3. The CDR3 here is CASSWGPDEQYF.